This T cell receptor (beta chain) was recovered during a study of CXCR3-negative and CXCR3-positive naive CD8 T cells. The CDR3 runs to 13 residues. The germline V gene encodes CDR1 SGHRS and CDR2 YFSETQ. Every individual CD8+ T cell subset underwent sorting in triplicate at under 350,000 cells apiece. Phenotypically, naive CD8+ T cells corresponded to CD45RO-CCR7+CD27+CD95-. Broader study findings: For the naive subsets, surface CD5 was similar, and TCR strength was inferred from TRB CDR3 properties. TRB CDR3 hydrophobicity was greater in CXCR3-positive naive cells than in CXCR3-negative naive cells. High diversity, comparable across both naive subsets, contrasted with much lower diversity in memory CD8+ cells.

A note on this clonotype: Its specificity is unknown.

5' RACE with UMI labels generated the TRB cDNA libraries. TCRdb re-called the 5' RACE reads, yielding one record per CDR3 amino acid sequence without DNA. This listing includes just under 90,000 distinct CDR3 sequences. The chain links TRBV5-1 to TRBJ2-3; TCRdb indicates TRBD2, and absent DNA this call remains unverified. The sequence was collected from a human donor in good health. Some clones in this sample may be carry-over from other donors' samples. Sequenced material: naive CXCR3+ CD8+ T cells from blood. Subset indicated: CD45RO-CCR7+CD27+CD95- naive CD8+ T cells expressing CXCR3 (TNR3+). The CDR3 sequence is CASSPSSVDTQYF.